The 12 T cell receptor beta chains presented below share a single source sample, sequenced in a study of cytomegalovirus exposure and HLA in healthy donors. The assay was immunoSEQ multiplex PCR, and TCRdb's table has in-frame clones only and misses some. The profile covers about 160,000 clones, with 88% appearing a single time and just under 3% taken by the ten largest. Sequenced material: PBMCs. These receptors were obtained from a young man in good health and CMV-seronegative.

V usage is TRBV28 and J usage is TRBJ2-3, with 9 bases that match TRBD1. J gave up 7 bases and V 4 bases, and 18 bases lay outside the gene matches. Germline values: CDR1 MDHEN, CDR2 SYDVKM. The CDR3 loop spans 18 amino acids. CDR3 in amino acids: CASSSADRGSVLGYTQYF. In DNA form, the CDR3 reads TGTGCCAGCAGTTCCGCGGACAGGGGCAGCGTCTTGGGTTATACGCAGTATTTT.

This clone was observed a single time. The CDR3 DNA reads as TGTGCCAGCAGCTTAATAGGGGGAAGTTTCAATGAGCAGTTCTTC. Its protein is CASSLIGGSFNEQFF. The chain links TRBV13 to TRBJ2-1, with D possibly being TRBD1 (6 bases). The V gene's germline CDR1 is PRHDT and CDR2 FYEKMQ (reference sequence). V was shortened by 2 bases and J by 6 bases, with 14 bases between the two germline ends. CDR3 length: 15 residues.

V usage is TRBV27 and J usage is TRBJ2-2; 8 bases agree with TRBD2. This CDR3 has 14 residues. Germline values: CDR1 MNHEY, CDR2 SMNVEV (reference sequence). V dropped 9 bases and J dropped 4; count of bases not matched to a gene: 7. The CDR3 DNA reads TGTGCCAGTAGGCGGGGGGCCGGCACCGGGGAGCTGTTTTTT. It translates to CASRRGAGTGELFF.

This clone occurred once. The chain combines TRBV19 with TRBJ1-1; D is possibly TRBD1 (5 bases). Trimming pared 9 bases from V and 4 bases from J, leaving 24 bases between. Germline-derived CDR1 and CDR2 are LNHDA and SQIVND (reference sequence). CDR3 length equals 16 residues. The DNA of the CDR3 is TGTGCCAGCCGTTTCGCCCTACAGGTTAGTGGCACTGAAGCTTTCTTT. Translated: CASRFALQVSGTEAFF.

The genes are TRBV28 and TRBJ1-5, with D tentatively TRBD1 (5 bases). Trimming shortened V by 6 bases and J by 9 bases, and 15 bases separated the two germline ends. Germline CDR1 reads MDHEN; CDR2 reads SYDVKM. The CDR3 runs to 13 residues. This chain's CDR3 is CASSPEAGGPQHF. The CDR3 DNA reads TGTGCCAGCAGCCCCGAAGCGGGGGGGCCCCAGCATTTT.

The rearrangement joins TRBV5-1 to TRBJ2-7; no clear D gene. The length of the CDR3 is 14 residues. The germline CDR1 and CDR2 sequences are SGHRS and YFSETQ. Trimming cost V 5 bases and J 2 bases, with 14 bases left between them. The CDR3 protein is CASRSIPQPYEQYF. The CDR3 coding sequence is TGCGCCAGCAGATCTATCCCACAGCCCTACGAGCAGTACTTC.

The chain combines TRBV5-1 with TRBJ1-1, with D possibly being TRBD1 (5 bases). The germline gives CDR1 SGHRS, CDR2 YFSETQ. The ends were cut back, 0 bases at V and 1 base at J, with 7 bases in the middle. The CDR3 consists of 14 residues. CDR3 nucleotide sequence: TGCGCCAGCAGCTTGGGGAGGGGGAACACTGAAGCTTTCTTT. Its protein is CASSLGRGNTEAFF.

About this clone itself: One junction end does not reproduce the germline sequence, and a read error may be involved. The chain couples TRBV5-1 to TRBJ2-1; 9 bases map to TRBD2. The germline V gene encodes CDR1 SGHRS and CDR2 YFSETQ. There are 20 residues in the CDR3. DNA of the CDR3: TGCGCCCGCAGCTTGGCCGGGGTCGCGGGGGGGCGGAGGTCCTACAATGAGCAGTTCTTC. Its translation: CARSLAGVAGGRRSYNEQFF.

This chain uses TRBV29-1 with TRBJ2-2; 9 bases map to TRBD2. The trim removed 6 bases at V and 3 bases at J, leaving 14 bases unmatched. Germline assignment: CDR1 SQVTM and CDR2 ANQGSEA. The CDR3 loop spans 17 amino acids. The CDR3 DNA sequence: TGCAGCGTCCCCGGGACTAGCACCGCCCCGTACACCGGGGAGCTGTTTTTT. This sequence encodes CSVPGTSTAPYTGELFF.

This clone was seen a single time. The chain links TRBV6-1 to TRBJ1-2; D gene ambiguous. The CDR3 extends over 11 amino acids. V was shortened by 11 bases and J by 4 bases, with 11 bases between the two germline ends. The germline V gene has CDR1 MNHNS and CDR2 SASEGT. In DNA, the CDR3 is TGTGCCGGAACCACGGGCTATGGCTACACCTTC. Translating it yields CAGTTGYGYTF.

The rearrangement links TRBV4-2 to TRBJ2-5; TRBD2 aligns across 11 bases. The germline CDR1 and CDR2 sequences are LGHNA and YNFKEQ. After removal of 1 base from V and 5 bases from J, the junction contained 12 bases not matched to a gene. The CDR3 is 18 residues long. CDR3 residues: CASSQGASGRLVEETQYF. CDR3 DNA sequence: TGTGCCAGCAGCCAAGGAGCTAGCGGGAGGTTAGTAGAGGAGACCCAGTACTTC.

This clone was observed once. This chain's CDR3 is CASSTRTSGLKETQYF. The DNA of the CDR3 is TGTGCCAGCAGCACCCGGACTAGCGGGTTGAAAGAGACCCAGTACTTC. V is TRBV13 and J is TRBJ2-5; 11 bases line up with TRBD2. V was pared by 5 bases and J by 3 bases, with 8 bases of the junction left unmatched. Germline V gives CDR1 PRHDT, CDR2 FYEKMQ (reference sequence). The CDR3 is 16 amino acids.